Detailed here is one T cell receptor (beta chain). Sequencing used immunoSEQ multiplex PCR; TCRdb keeps in-frame clones, though not all of them. Among more than 100,000 clones listed, nearly 90% were seen once. The source of the sample is a study of blood T cell repertoires in COVID-19. This TCR was recovered from a man aged 50 to 59 in a cohort sampled during active COVID-19. Sequencing was done on a sample of peripheral blood.

The CDR3 DNA sequence: TGTGCCAGCAGAGCCGGACAGGGGACCTATAATTCACCCCTCCACTTT. Translated, it gives CASRAGQGTYNSPLHF. This chain connects TRBV3-1 (or the pseudogene TRBV3-2) to TRBJ1-6, with 9 bases lining up with TRBD1. With V trimmed by 6 bases and J by 2 bases, 5 bases remained unmatched. CDR3 length equals 16 residues. CDR1 LGHDT and CDR2 YNNKEL come from the germline V gene (reference sequence).